This T cell receptor (beta chain) comes out of a study of blood T cell repertoires in COVID-19. Clones were sequenced by immunoSEQ multiplex PCR, and TCRdb holds only the in-frame ones, with some missing. The table lists roughly 200,000 clones, 80% to 90% of them singletons. Germline V CDR1 and CDR2: SEHNR, FQNEAQ (reference sequence). V gave up 6 bases and J gave up 0 bases, with 12 bases separating them. The CDR3 has 15 amino acids. The TCR was taken from a man in his late teens or twenties with active or convalescent COVID-19. This chain connects TRBV7-9 to TRBJ2-1; a possible D gene is TRBD1 (5 bases). Sequencing used peripheral blood. CDR3 loop: CASSWSGNSYNEQFF. The CDR3 DNA follows: TGTGCCAGCAGTTGGTCAGGGAACTCCTACAATGAGCAGTTCTTC.